The 9 T cell receptor beta chains listed next were all sequenced from one sample in a study of beta chain features in type 1 diabetes. The sequenced template was cDNA made from the entire isolated RNA. Clones were sequenced by immunoSEQ multiplex PCR, and TCRdb holds only the in-frame ones, with some missing. This table holds hundreds of thousands of clones, roughly 15% found once. The source material was naive CD4+ T cells from blood. These TCRs come from a man aged 18 to 29 in good health.

The rearrangement uses TRBV27 and TRBJ2-7, with 7 positions matching TRBD1. This CDR3 has 16 amino acids. Trimming cost V 4 bases and J 5 bases; bases outside gene matches: 14. Per germline, CDR1 MNHEY and CDR2 SMNVEV (reference sequence). CDR3 sequence (DNA): TGTGCCAGCAGTTCAATCCAGGGACAGCCGGGGCACGAGCAGTACTTC. Translated, it gives CASSSIQGQPGHEQYF.

The rearrangement uses TRBV25-1 and TRBJ2-3; D is perhaps TRBD2 (6 bases). Germline values: CDR1 MGHDK, CDR2 SYGVNS. Trimming removed 6 bases at V and 4 bases at J, with 17 bases between. There are 15 residues in the CDR3. In DNA, the CDR3 is TGTGCCAGCAGAGGTTTCCGGGGAGGAGCAGATACGCAGTATTTT. This encodes CASRGFRGGADTQYF.

This clone was detected only a few times. The gene calls are TRBV28 and TRBJ2-2, with D tentatively TRBD1 (5 bases). The CDR3 sequence is 15 residues long. Germline values: CDR1 MDHEN, CDR2 SYDVKM. The V end lost 2 bases, the J end lost 2 bases, and 9 bases lay between the germline ends. The CDR3 bases are TGTGCCAGCAGTTTACCAGGGATAAACACCGGGGAGCTGTTTTTT. Amino acids: CASSLPGINTGELFF.

The CDR3 here is CASSLKTGVAEQYF. CDR3 DNA sequence: TGTGCCAGCAGCTTAAAGACAGGGGTTGCCGAGCAGTACTTC. V gene TRBV11-2 combines with J gene TRBJ2-7; 8 bases fit TRBD1. After removal of 2 bases from V and 6 bases from J, the junction contained 6 bases not matched to a gene. Per the germline V gene, CDR1 is SGHAT and CDR2 is FQNNGV. This CDR3 contains 14 residues. The whole variable domain, remainder taken from reference TRBV11-2 and TRBJ2-7, is EAGVAQSPRYKIIEKRQSVAFWCNPISGHATLYWYQQILGQGPKLLIQFQNNGVVDDSQLPKDRFSAERLKGVDSTLKIQPAKLEDSAVYLCASSLKTGVAEQYFGPGTRLTVT.

As to this clone: The identical CDR3 is also encoded by other nucleotide sequences in the sample. The gene calls are TRBV28 and TRBJ1-1; D is perhaps TRBD1 (5 bases). Germline V gene lookup returns CDR1 MDHEN and CDR2 SYDVKM. Trimming removed 3 bases from V and 1 base from J, with 6 bases in between. This CDR3 is 13 amino acids long. DNA for the CDR3: TGTGCCAGCAGTTTGAGGGGGAACACTGAAGCTTTCTTT. This encodes CASSLRGNTEAFF.

At least ten counts were recorded for this clone. The V call is TRBV11-2, the J call TRBJ2-1; D not certain. With 3 bases removed from V and 8 bases from J, the gap between germline ends came to 5 bases. Germline V gene lookup returns CDR1 SGHAT and CDR2 FQNNGV. The CDR3 is 11 residues long. In DNA form, the CDR3 reads TGTGCCAGCAGCTTGCTGTATGAGCAGTTCTTC. As protein: CASSLLYEQFF.

The CDR3 DNA follows: TGTGCCAGCAGCCCCGACGACAGGGTGTATGGCTACACCTTC. Translated: CASSPDDRVYGYTF. The chain recombines TRBV7-8 with TRBJ1-2, with 7 bases that match TRBD1. J gave up 5 bases and V 5 bases, and 8 bases lay outside the gene matches. The CDR3 runs 14 residues. Germline CDR1 SGHVS, CDR2 FQNEAQ. The full variable domain, rest sourced from reference TRBV7-8 and TRBJ1-2, is GAGVSQSPRYKVAKRGQDVALRCDPISGHVSLFWYQQALGQGPEFLTYFQNEAQLDKSGLPSDRFFAERPEGSVSTLKIQRTQQEDSAVYLCASSPDDRVYGYTFGSGTRLTVV.

The rearrangement links TRBV6-5 to TRBJ2-1; 7 nucleotides align to TRBD1. Looked up from germline, CDR1 is MNHEY and CDR2 is SVGAGI. J lost 6 bases, V lost 4 bases, and 3 bases had no gene match. The CDR3 spans 13 residues. The CDR3 reads CASSSTGFNEQFF. CDR3 nucleotides: TGTGCCAGCAGTTCGACAGGGTTCAATGAGCAGTTCTTC.

This clone was found a few times. The J gene is TRBJ1-3, the V gene TRBV6-1; D gene unclear. The CDR3 spans 13 residues. V lost 9 bases, J lost 2 bases, and 11 bases lay in between. Germline V lookup: CDR1 MNHNS, CDR2 SASEGT. CDR3 region: CASMVPTGNTIYF. In DNA form, the CDR3 reads TGTGCCAGTATGGTACCCACTGGAAACACCATATATTTT.